This TCR beta chain was captured by sequencing in a study of blood T cell repertoires in COVID-19. About this clone itself: One junction end disagrees with the germline gene, perhaps due to a read error.

The CDR3 runs 12 residues. The germline V gene has CDR1 MNHEY and CDR2 SVGEGT. Sequenced by immunoSEQ multiplex PCR; TCRdb stores in-frame clones only, minus some. The sample shows 80,000 to 95,000 clones, roughly nine tenths of them seen only once. The material sequenced was peripheral blood. The rearrangement joins TRBV6-2 or TRBV6-3 to TRBJ2-3; D is unresolved. This TCR derives from a human donor with active COVID-19. The donor label of this sample is uncertain. CDR3 nucleotides: TGTGCCAGCAGTTACTCGAAAACCGCTATCCGGTTT. Encoded protein: CASSYSKTAIRF.